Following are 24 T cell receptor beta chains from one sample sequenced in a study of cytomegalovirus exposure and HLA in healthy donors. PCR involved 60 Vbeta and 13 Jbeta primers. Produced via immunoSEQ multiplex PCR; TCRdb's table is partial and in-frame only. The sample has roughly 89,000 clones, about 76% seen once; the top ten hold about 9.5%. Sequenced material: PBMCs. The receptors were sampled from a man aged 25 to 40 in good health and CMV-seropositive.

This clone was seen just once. The DNA for the CDR3 is TGTGCCAGCAGCTCCTCTGGGGGGGGGCGGACTGAAGCTTTCTTT. This encodes CASSSSGGGRTEAFF. The chain uses TRBV5-4 and TRBJ1-1; perhaps TRBD1 as D (6 bases). This CDR3 is 15 amino acids long. Germline V gene data show CDR1 as SGHNT and CDR2 as YYREEE (reference sequence). V dropped 3 bases and J dropped 5 bases, with 17 bases sitting between them.

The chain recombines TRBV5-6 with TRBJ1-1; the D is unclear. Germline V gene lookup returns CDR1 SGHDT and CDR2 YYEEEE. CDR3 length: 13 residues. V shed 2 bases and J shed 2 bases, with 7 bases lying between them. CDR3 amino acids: CASSFVGNTEAFF. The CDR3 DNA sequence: TGTGCCAGCAGCTTCGTGGGCAACACTGAAGCTTTCTTT.

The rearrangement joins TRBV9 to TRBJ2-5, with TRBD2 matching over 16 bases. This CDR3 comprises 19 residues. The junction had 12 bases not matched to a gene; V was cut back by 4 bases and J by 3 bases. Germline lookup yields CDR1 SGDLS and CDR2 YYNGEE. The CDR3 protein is CASSLRTGTSGGAEETQYF. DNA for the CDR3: TGTGCCAGCAGCCTGAGAACCGGGACTAGCGGGGGGGCAGAAGAGACCCAGTACTTC.

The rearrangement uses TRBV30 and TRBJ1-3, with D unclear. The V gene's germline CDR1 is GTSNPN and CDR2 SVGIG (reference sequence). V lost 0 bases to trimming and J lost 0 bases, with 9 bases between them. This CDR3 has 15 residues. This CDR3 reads CAWSVVRGSGNTIYF. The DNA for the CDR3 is TGTGCCTGGAGTGTAGTCCGGGGCTCTGGAAACACCATATATTTT.

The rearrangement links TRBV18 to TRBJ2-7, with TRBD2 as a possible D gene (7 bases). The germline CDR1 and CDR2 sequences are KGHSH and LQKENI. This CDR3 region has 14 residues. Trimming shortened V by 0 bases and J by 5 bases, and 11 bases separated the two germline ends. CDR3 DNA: TGTGCCAGCTCACCACCGTCGGGGGGCAACGAGCAGTACTTC. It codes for CASSPPSGGNEQYF.

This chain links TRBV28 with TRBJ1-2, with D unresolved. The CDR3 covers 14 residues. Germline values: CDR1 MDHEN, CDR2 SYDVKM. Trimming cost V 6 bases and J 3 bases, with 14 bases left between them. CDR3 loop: CASRPPPVYYGYTF. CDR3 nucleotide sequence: TGTGCCAGCAGACCCCCTCCAGTTTACTATGGCTACACCTTC.

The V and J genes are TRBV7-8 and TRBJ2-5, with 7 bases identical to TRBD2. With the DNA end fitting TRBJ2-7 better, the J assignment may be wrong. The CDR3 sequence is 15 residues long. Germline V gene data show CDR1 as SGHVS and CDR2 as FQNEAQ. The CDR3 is CASSPTLGGGYEQYF. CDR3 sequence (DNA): TGTGCCAGCAGCCCAACCCTCGGCGGGGGATACGAGCAGTACTTC.

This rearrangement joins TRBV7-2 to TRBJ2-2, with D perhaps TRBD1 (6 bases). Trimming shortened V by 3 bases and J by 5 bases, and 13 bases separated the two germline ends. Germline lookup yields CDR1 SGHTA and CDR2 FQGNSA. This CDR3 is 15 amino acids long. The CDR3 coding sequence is TGTGCCAGCAGCTTCCCGACACAGGGAACCGGGGAGCTGTTTTTT. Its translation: CASSFPTQGTGELFF.

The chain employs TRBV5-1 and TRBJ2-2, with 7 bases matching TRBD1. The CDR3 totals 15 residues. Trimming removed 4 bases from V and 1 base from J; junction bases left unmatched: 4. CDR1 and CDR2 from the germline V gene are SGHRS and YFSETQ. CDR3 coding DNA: TGCGCCAGCAGCATTACAGGGGTGAACACCGGGGAGCTGTTTTTT. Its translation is CASSITGVNTGELFF.

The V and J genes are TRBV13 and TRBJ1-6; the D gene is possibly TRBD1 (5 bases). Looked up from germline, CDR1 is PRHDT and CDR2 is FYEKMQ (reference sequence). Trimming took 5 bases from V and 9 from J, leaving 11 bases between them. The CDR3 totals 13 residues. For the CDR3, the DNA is TGTGCCAGCAGCACCCACAGGTCTTCACCCCTCCACTTT. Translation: CASSTHRSSPLHF.

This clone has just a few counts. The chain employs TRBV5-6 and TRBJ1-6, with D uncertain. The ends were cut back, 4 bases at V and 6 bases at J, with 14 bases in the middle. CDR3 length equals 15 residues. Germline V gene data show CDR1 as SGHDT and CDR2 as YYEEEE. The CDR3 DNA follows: TGTGCCAGCAGCGATCCCAGAGACATTAATTCACCCCTCCACTTT. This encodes CASSDPRDINSPLHF.

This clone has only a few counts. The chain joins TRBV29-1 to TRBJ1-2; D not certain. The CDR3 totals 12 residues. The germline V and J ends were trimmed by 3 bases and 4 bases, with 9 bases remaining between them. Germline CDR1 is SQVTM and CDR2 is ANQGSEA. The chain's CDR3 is CSVDEHSYGYTF. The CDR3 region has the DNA TGCAGCGTTGATGAGCACAGCTATGGCTACACCTTC.

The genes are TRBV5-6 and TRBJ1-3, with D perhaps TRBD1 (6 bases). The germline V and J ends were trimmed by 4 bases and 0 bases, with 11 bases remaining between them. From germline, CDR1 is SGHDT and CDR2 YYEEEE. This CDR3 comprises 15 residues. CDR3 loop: CASSPTGSSGNTIYF. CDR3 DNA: TGTGCCAGCAGCCCTACAGGGAGCTCTGGAAACACCATATATTTT.

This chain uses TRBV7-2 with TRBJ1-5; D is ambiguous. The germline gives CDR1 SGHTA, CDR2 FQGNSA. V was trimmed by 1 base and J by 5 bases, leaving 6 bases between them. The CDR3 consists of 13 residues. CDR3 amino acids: CASSLVSDQPQHF. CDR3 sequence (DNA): TGTGCCAGCAGCTTAGTATCCGATCAGCCCCAGCATTTT.

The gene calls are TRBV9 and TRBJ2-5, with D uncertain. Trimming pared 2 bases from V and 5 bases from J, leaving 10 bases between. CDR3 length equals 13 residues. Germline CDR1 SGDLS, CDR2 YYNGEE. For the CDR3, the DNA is TGTGCCAGCAGCGTCTCCCCCCTTGAGACCCAGTACTTC. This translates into CASSVSPLETQYF.

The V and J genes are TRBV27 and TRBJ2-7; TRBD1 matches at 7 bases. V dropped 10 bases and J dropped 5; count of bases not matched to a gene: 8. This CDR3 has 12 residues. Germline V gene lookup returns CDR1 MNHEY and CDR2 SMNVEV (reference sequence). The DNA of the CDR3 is TGTGCCATCCAGGACAGGAACGACGAGCAGTACTTC. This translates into CAIQDRNDEQYF.

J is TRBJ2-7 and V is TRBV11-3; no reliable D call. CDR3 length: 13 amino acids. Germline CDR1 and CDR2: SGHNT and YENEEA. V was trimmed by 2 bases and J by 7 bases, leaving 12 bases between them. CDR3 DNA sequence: TGTGCCAGCAGCTTAAGCGAAATGGGTGAGCAGTACTTC. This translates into CASSLSEMGEQYF. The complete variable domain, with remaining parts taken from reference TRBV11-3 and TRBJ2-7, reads EAGVVQSPRYKIIEKKQPVAFWCNPISGHNTLYWYLQNLGQGPELLIRYENEEAVDDSQLPKDRFSAERLKGVDSTLKIQPAELGDSAVYLCASSLSEMGEQYFGPGTRLTVT.

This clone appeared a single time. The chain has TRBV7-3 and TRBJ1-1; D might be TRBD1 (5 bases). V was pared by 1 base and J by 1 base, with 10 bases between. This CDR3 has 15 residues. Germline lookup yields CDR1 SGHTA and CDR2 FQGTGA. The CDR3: CASSLNDSPNTEAFF. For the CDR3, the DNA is TGTGCCAGCAGCTTAAACGACAGCCCGAACACTGAAGCTTTCTTT. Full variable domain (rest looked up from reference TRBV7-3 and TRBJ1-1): GAGVSQTPSNKVTEKGKYVELRCDPISGHTALYWYRQSLGQGPEFLIYFQGTGAADDSGLPNDRFFAVRPEGSVSTLKIQRTERGDSAVYLCASSLNDSPNTEAFFGQGTRLTVV.

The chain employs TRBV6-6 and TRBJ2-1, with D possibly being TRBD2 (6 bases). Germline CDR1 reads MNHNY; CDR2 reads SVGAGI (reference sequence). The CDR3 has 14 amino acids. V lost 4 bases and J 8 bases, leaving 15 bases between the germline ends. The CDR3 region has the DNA TGTGCCAGCAGTTCCCCGACTAGAAAGTATGAGCAGTTCTTC. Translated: CASSSPTRKYEQFF.

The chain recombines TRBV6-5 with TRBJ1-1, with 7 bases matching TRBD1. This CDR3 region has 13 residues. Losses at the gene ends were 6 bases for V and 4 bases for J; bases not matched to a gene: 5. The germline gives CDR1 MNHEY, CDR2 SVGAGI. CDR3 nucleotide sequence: TGTGCCAGCAGCGGAAGGGGGCTCACTGAAGCTTTCTTT. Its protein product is CASSGRGLTEAFF.

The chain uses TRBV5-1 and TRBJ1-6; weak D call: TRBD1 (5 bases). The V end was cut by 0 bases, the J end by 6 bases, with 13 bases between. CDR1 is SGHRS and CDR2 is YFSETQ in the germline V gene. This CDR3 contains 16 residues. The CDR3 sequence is CASSLEAGPVNSPLHF. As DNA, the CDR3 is TGCGCCAGCAGCTTGGAGGCAGGGCCAGTTAATTCACCCCTCCACTTT.

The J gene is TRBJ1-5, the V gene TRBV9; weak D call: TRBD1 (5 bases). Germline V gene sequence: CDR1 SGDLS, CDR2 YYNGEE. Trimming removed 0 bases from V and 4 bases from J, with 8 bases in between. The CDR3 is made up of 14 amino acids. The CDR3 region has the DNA TGTGCCAGCAGCGTAGATGGGGGGAATCAGCCCCAGCATTTT. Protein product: CASSVDGGNQPQHF. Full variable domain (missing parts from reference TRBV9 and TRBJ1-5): DSGVTQTPKHLITATGQRVTLRCSPRSGDLSVYWYQQSLDQGLQFLIQYYNGEERAKGNILERFSAQQFPDLHSELNLSSLELGDSALYFCASSVDGGNQPQHFGDGTRLSIL.

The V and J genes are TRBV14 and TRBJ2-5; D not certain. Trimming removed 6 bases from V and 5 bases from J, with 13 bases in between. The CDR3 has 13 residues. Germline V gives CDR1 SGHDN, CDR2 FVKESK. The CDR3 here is CASRPRLTETQYF. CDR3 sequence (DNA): TGTGCCAGCAGGCCTCGACTGACGGAGACCCAGTACTTC. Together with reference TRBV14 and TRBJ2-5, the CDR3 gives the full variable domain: EAGVTQFPSHSVIEKGQTVTLRCDPISGHDNLYWYRRVMGKEIKFLLHFVKESKQDESGMPNNRFLAERTGGTYSTLKVQPAELEDSGVYFCASRPRLTETQYFGPGTRLLVL.

The CDR3 is CASSEGGTSETQYF. The CDR3 region has the DNA TGTGCCAGCAGCGAGGGTGGTACCTCAGAGACCCAGTACTTC. The rearrangement joins TRBV28 to TRBJ2-5; D possibly corresponds to TRBD2 (5 bases). From germline, CDR1 is MDHEN and CDR2 SYDVKM. The CDR3 loop spans 14 amino acids. V was clipped by 6 bases and J by 4 bases, with 15 bases between them.